These 6 T cell receptor beta chains were sequenced from one sample in a study of cytomegalovirus exposure and HLA in healthy donors. PCR primers comprised 60 Vbeta and 13 Jbeta primers. Here immunoSEQ multiplex PCR was the method, and the copy in TCRdb shows in-frame clones only, minus some. The sample carries about 140,000 clones, almost 85% recorded once. Source material: PBMCs. Source of these receptors: a man between 18 and 29 years old in good health and CMV-seropositive.

This clone came up once. V is TRBV5-3 and J is TRBJ1-2; possible D gene TRBD1, 6 bases. TRBV5-3 is flagged as an ORF with uncertain function. V lost 6 bases and J 0 bases, leaving 12 bases between the germline ends. The CDR3 loop spans 14 amino acids. The CDR3 bases are TGTGCCAGAACAATCGGACAGTCTAACTATGGCTACACCTTC. Translated, it gives CARTIGQSNYGYTF.

The rearrangement uses TRBV2 and TRBJ2-3; 10 bases match TRBD2. CDR1 and CDR2 from the germline V gene are SNHLY and FYNNEI. The CDR3 extends over 17 amino acids. Trimming took 5 bases from V and 0 from J; bases not matched to a gene: 8. CDR3 sequence (DNA): TGTGCCAGCAGTAGGAGCGGGAGGGGCACTAGCACAGATACGCAGTATTTT. As protein: CASSRSGRGTSTDTQYF.

The V call is TRBV28, the J call TRBJ1-1; perhaps TRBD1 as D (5 bases). In germline, CDR1 is MDHEN, CDR2 SYDVKM. The CDR3 extends over 16 amino acids. The germline V and J ends were trimmed by 2 bases and 0 bases, with 13 bases remaining between them. DNA for the CDR3: TGTGCCAGCAGTTTAAACGTGGCCAGGGTGAACACTGAAGCTTTCTTT. It encodes CASSLNVARVNTEAFF.

This chain's CDR3 is CASSWGTSGSSTYEQYF. CDR3 DNA: TGTGCCAGCAGCTGGGGGACTAGCGGGAGTTCCACCTACGAGCAGTACTTC. The chain recombines TRBV5-6 with TRBJ2-7, with 14 bases matching TRBD2. V was pared by 3 bases and J by 2 bases, with 7 bases of the junction left unmatched. Germline V gene sequence: CDR1 SGHDT, CDR2 YYEEEE. The CDR3 is made up of 17 amino acids.

The CDR3: CASSQDWTPLGAYEQYF. The CDR3, as DNA: TGCGCCAGCAGCCAAGATTGGACTCCCCTGGGTGCCTACGAGCAGTACTTC. The J gene is TRBJ2-7, the V gene TRBV4-1, with a weak D call TRBD2 (5 bases). The CDR3 totals 17 residues. Germline V gene lookup returns CDR1 MGHRA and CDR2 YSYEKL. Between the trimmed V and J ends, which lost 0 bases and 2 bases, there was a span of 17 bases.

The chain joins TRBV6-6 to TRBJ1-3; D ambiguous. In germline, CDR1 is MNHNY, CDR2 SVGAGI (reference sequence). V was clipped by 7 bases and J by 0 bases, with 13 bases between them. This CDR3 contains 15 residues. In DNA, the CDR3 is TGTGCCAGCATATTAGACATGGCCTCTGGAAACACCATATATTTT. This translates into CASILDMASGNTIYF.